Presented here are 16 T cell receptor beta chains from one specimen sequenced in a study of T-cell reconstitution after alpha-beta-depleted transplantation in children. Unique molecular identifiers tagged the TCRbeta library. TCRdb analysed the PCR reads with MiXCR anew, one entry per CDR3 protein. Of around 140,000 distinct CDR3 sequences in the sample, around 8.5% were seen once. The material was PBMCs, mostly from graft donor cells, obtained 180 days after TCRalphabeta/CD19-depleted stem cell transplant. These receptors were taken from a female patient between 2 and 15 years old who had a stem cell transplant for congenital amegakaryocytic thrombocytopenia, so the T cells may come from the graft donor.

This clonotype was detected many times. The chain carries TRBV27 and TRBJ2-7, with unresolved D. Looked up from germline, CDR1 is MNHEY and CDR2 is SMNVEV (reference sequence). This CDR3 spans 16 amino acids. V was clipped by 5 bases and J by 5 bases, with 22 bases between them. CDR3 region: CASSAPTPSNLDEQYF. In nucleotides, the CDR3 is TGTGCCAGCAGTGCCCCGACCCCTAGTAATTTGGACGAGCAGTACTTC.

This clonotype came up many times. V usage is TRBV2 and J usage is TRBJ2-7; D may be TRBD2 (5 bases). The CDR3 spans 15 residues. The germline CDR1 and CDR2 sequences are SNHLY and FYNNEI. Deletions cut 7 bases from V and 0 bases from J, with 16 bases between. The CDR3 sequence: CASISLAPSSYEQYF. As DNA, the CDR3 is TGTGCCAGCATCTCCCTAGCCCCCAGCTCCTACGAGCAGTACTTC.

This clonotype was found many times. The V and J genes are TRBV19 and TRBJ2-1; TRBD2 matches at 8 bases. V was pared by 3 bases and J by 8 bases, with 6 bases of the junction left unmatched. Germline CDR1 is LNHDA and CDR2 is SQIVND (reference sequence). The CDR3 contains 14 residues. In DNA form, the CDR3 reads TGTGCCAGTAGTATTGCGGCTAGCGGGCATGAGCAGTTCTTC. Residues: CASSIAASGHEQFF.

The chain employs TRBV4-1 and TRBJ1-4; no definite D call. This CDR3 contains 16 residues. V lost 3 bases and J lost 6, with 17 bases in between. Germline CDR1 reads MGHRA; CDR2 reads YSYEKL. In DNA form, the CDR3 reads TGCGCCAGCAGCCACTTGACCGGCCTGGGGTATGAAAAACTGTTTTTT. The encoded protein is CASSHLTGLGYEKLFF.

The V gene is TRBV20-1, the J gene TRBJ1-2, with TRBD1 matching over 8 bases. Germline assignment: CDR1 DFQATT and CDR2 SNEGSKA (reference sequence). With 3 bases clipped from V and 8 bases from J, the junction kept 8 bases outside the gene matches. The CDR3 extends over 13 amino acids. Here the CDR3 DNA reads TGCAGTGCTAGTGTATTGAGGGACAGGGGCTACACCTTC. Protein: CSASVLRDRGYTF.

This clonotype was seen ten or more times. The chain employs TRBV10-3 and TRBJ2-1, with 10 bases matching TRBD2. The CDR3 loop spans 14 amino acids. The junction had 0 bases not matched to a gene; V was cut back by 2 bases and J by 5 bases. The germline CDR1 and CDR2 sequences are ENHRY and SYGVKD. The CDR3 loop reads CAISEGLADNEQFF. DNA for the CDR3: TGTGCCATCAGTGAGGGACTAGCGGACAATGAGCAGTTCTTC.

This clonotype has only a few counts. V usage is TRBV10-3 and J usage is TRBJ2-2, with 7 positions matching TRBD1. Germline assignment: CDR1 ENHRY and CDR2 SYGVKD. The CDR3 spans 17 residues. V was clipped by 6 bases and J by 5 bases; unmatched bases: 15. The CDR3 nucleotides are TGTGCCATCAGCGATCCTACAGGGGCTCCGAGGACCGGGGAGCTGTTTTTT. Its protein is CAISDPTGAPRTGELFF.

The V call is TRBV29-1, the J call TRBJ2-3; 8 bases fit TRBD2. The CDR3 is 13 residues long. In germline, CDR1 is SQVTM, CDR2 ANQGSEA. V dropped 3 bases and J dropped 5; count of bases not matched to a gene: 4. The CDR3 sequence is CSVDFGRGDTQYF. The CDR3 DNA reads TGCAGCGTTGATTTCGGGAGGGGAGATACGCAGTATTTT.

This clonotype was seen many times. CDR3 DNA: TGTGCCACCAGTGACAGGGCAAAACTGTTTTTT. Encoded protein: CATSDRAKLFF. This chain uses TRBV24-1 with TRBJ1-4, with a possible D match to TRBD1 (5 bases). The CDR3 covers 11 residues. Germline values: CDR1 KGHDR, CDR2 SFDVKD. V was clipped by 4 bases and J by 10 bases, with 6 bases between them.

Ten or more counts support this clonotype. The junction departs from the called germline gene at one end, perhaps through a read error. The rearrangement links TRBV5-4 to TRBJ2-1; weak D call: TRBD1 (6 bases). The CDR3 is 15 amino acids. Germline-derived CDR1 and CDR2 are SGHNT and YYREEE (reference sequence). The CDR3 region has the DNA TGTGCCAGCACAAATCCCGGGACAATCTACGATGAGCAGTTCTTC. Its translation: CASTNPGTIYDEQFF.

This clonotype occurred many times. This chain links TRBV18 with TRBJ1-2; D call uncertain. There are 18 residues in the CDR3. V gave up 5 bases and J gave up 2 bases, with 24 bases separating them. Germline V gene lookup returns CDR1 KGHSH and CDR2 LQKENI. The CDR3 is CASSDYLTSNKKNYGYTF. As DNA, the CDR3 is TGTGCCAGCTCAGACTACCTCACCAGTAACAAGAAGAACTATGGCTACACCTTC.

This clonotype was recorded many times. The chain has TRBV29-1 and TRBJ2-7, with D uncertain. Trimming cost V 7 bases and J 0 bases, with 16 bases left between them. Per the germline V gene, CDR1 is SQVTM and CDR2 is ANQGSEA. The CDR3 sequence is 14 residues long. In DNA, the CDR3 is TGCAGCGCAGGACGGACGGAGAGCTCCTACGAGCAGTACTTC. This codes for CSAGRTESSYEQYF.

In this sample, this clonotype turned up a few times. The chain combines TRBV20-1 with TRBJ2-1, with a tentative D call TRBD2 (6 bases). V lost 3 bases and J lost 3, with 6 bases in between. Looked up from germline, CDR1 is DFQATT and CDR2 is SNEGSKA (reference sequence). This CDR3 has 12 residues. The CDR3 protein is CSARRGYNEQFF. Written as DNA, the CDR3 is TGCAGTGCTAGGCGGGGCTACAATGAGCAGTTCTTC.

The sample holds many counts of this clonotype. The chain carries TRBV2 and TRBJ1-2; D may be TRBD1 (6 bases). The CDR3 sequence is 14 residues long. The V end lost 4 bases, the J end lost 4 bases, and 13 bases lay between the germline ends. Germline V gene data show CDR1 as SNHLY and CDR2 as FYNNEI. CDR3 DNA sequence: TGTGCCAGCAGTGTTTTAACAGGGTTCTATGGCTACACCTTC. Protein sequence: CASSVLTGFYGYTF.

This clonotype was picked up many times. The chain recombines TRBV7-8 with TRBJ2-3; D possibly corresponds to TRBD1 (6 bases). This CDR3 spans 16 amino acids. V lost 5 bases and J lost 2, with 17 bases in between. Per the germline V gene, CDR1 is SGHVS and CDR2 is FQNEAQ. CDR3 bases: TGTGCCAGCAGCCTGCCTGACAGGAGAGTCACAGATACGCAGTATTTT. Protein sequence: CASSLPDRRVTDTQYF.

The chain has TRBV5-1 and TRBJ2-1, with D possibly TRBD2 on 5 matching bases. CDR3 length: 15 amino acids. Looked up from germline, CDR1 is SGHRS and CDR2 is YFSETQ. Trimming removed 3 bases at V and 6 bases at J, with 16 bases between. CDR3 amino acids: CASSYSPGGSNEQFF. CDR3 bases: TGCGCCAGCAGCTATAGCCCCGGCGGGTCCAATGAGCAGTTCTTC.